The T cell receptor (beta chain) described here comes from a study of shared clonotypes between healthy human individuals. CD8 cells classed as naive were CD45RO-negative and positively selected for CCR7, excluding terminally differentiated effector memory CD45RA+ cells. In replicate PCRs of sorted subsets, approximately 190 ng DNA, about 30,000 T cell genomes, was used. Here immunoSEQ multiplex PCR was the method, and the copy in TCRdb shows in-frame clones only, minus some. The table includes hundreds of thousands of clones, around 96% detected once. Concerning this clone itself: Its antigen is unknown.

J was trimmed by 11 bases and V by 1 base; bases with no gene match: 7. The germline CDR1 and CDR2 sequences are MNHEY and SMNVEV (reference sequence). The CDR3 contains 13 residues. General study results and limits: The authors sampled blood alone, and tissue repertoires likely differ. Clonotype sharing across donors was expected to vary with sequencing depth.

The source is a woman in her twenties or thirties in good health. The chain joins TRBV27 to TRBJ2-5, with 7 nucleotides matching TRBD2. Sequenced sample: naive CD8+ T cells sorted from blood. The chain's CDR3 is CASSLYGGGEQYF. The CDR3 DNA is TGTGCCAGCAGTTTATATGGGGGGGGTGAGCAGTACTTC.